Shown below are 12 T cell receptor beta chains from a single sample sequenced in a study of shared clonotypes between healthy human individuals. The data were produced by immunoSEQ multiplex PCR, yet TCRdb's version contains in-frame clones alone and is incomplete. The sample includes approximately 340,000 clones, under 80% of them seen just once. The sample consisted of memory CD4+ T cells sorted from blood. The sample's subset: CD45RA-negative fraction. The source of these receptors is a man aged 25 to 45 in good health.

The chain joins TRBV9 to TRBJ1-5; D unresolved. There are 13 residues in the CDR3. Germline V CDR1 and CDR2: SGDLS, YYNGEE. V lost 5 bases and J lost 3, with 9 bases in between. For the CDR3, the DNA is TGTGCCAGCAGTGCGGCTACCAATCAGCCCCAGCATTTT. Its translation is CASSAATNQPQHF.

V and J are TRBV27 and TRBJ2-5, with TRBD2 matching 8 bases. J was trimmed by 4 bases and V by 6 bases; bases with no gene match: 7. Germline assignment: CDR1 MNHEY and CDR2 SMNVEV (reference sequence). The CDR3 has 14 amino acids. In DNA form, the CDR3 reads TGTGCCAGCAGCCCTAACGGGAGGGCAGAGACCCAGTACTTC. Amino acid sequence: CASSPNGRAETQYF.

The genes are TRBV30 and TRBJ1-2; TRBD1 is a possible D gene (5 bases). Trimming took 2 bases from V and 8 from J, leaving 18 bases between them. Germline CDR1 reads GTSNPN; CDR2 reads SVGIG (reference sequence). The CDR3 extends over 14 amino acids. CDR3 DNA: TGTGCCTGGAGTCGGGCAGGGCCCAGAGGAGGCTACACCTTC. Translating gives CAWSRAGPRGGYTF.

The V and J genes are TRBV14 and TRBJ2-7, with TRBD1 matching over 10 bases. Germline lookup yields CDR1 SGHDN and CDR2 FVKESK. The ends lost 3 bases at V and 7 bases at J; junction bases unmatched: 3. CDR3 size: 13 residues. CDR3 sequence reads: CASSQTGGVEQYF. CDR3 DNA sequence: TGTGCCAGCAGCCAGACAGGGGGCGTTGAGCAGTACTTC. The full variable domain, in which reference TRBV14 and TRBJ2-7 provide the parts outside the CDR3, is EAGVTQFPSHSVIEKGQTVTLRCDPISGHDNLYWYRRVMGKEIKFLLHFVKESKQDESGMPNNRFLAERTGGTYSTLKVQPAELEDSGVYFCASSQTGGVEQYFGPGTRLTVT.

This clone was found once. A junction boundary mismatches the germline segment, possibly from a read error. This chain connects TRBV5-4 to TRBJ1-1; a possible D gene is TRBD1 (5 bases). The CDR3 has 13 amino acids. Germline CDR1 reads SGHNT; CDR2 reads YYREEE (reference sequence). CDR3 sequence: CASNLAGTTEAFF. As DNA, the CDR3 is TGTGCCAGCAACTTGGCAGGGACCACTGAAGCTTTCTTT. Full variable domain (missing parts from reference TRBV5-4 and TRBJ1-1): ETGVTQSPTHLIKTRGQQVTLRCSSQSGHNTVSWYQQALGQGPQFIFQYYREEENGRGNFPPRFSGLQFPNYSSELNVNALELDDSALYLCASNLAGTTEAFFGQGTRLTVV.

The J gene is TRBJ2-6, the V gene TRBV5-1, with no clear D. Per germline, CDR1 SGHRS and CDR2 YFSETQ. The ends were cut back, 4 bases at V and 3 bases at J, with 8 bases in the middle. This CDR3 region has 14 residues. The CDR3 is CASSEKIGANVLTF. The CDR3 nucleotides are TGCGCCAGCAGCGAAAAAATTGGGGCCAACGTCCTGACTTTC.

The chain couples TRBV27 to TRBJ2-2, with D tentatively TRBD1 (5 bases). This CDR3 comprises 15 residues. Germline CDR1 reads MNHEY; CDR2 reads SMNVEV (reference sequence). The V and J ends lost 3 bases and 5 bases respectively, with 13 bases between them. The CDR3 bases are TGTGCCAGCAGTTTGCAGGGTTTCGGGACCGGGGAGCTGTTTTTT. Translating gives CASSLQGFGTGELFF.

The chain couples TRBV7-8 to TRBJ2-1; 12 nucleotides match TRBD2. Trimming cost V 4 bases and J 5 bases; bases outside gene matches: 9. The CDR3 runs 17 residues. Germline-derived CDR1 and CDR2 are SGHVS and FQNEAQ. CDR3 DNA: TGTGCCAGCAGCTCCTACCGCCTAGCGGGAGGGAACAATGAGCAGTTCTTC. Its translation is CASSSYRLAGGNNEQFF.

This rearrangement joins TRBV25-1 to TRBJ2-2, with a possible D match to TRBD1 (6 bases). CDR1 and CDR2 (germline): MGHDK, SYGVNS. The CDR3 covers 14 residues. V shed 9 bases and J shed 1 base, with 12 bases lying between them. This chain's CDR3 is CASISQGNTGELFF. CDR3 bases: TGTGCCAGTATTTCACAGGGGAACACCGGGGAGCTGTTTTTT.

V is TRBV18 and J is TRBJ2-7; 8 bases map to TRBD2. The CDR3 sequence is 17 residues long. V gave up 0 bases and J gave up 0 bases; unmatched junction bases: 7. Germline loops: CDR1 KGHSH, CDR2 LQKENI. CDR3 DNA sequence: TGTGCCAGCTCACCACCCGGGCTAGCGGGTCTCTCCTACGAGCAGTACTTC. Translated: CASSPPGLAGLSYEQYF.

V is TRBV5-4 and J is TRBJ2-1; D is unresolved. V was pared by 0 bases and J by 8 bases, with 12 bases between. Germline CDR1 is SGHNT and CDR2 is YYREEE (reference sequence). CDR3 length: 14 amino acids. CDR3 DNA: TGTGCCAGCAGCTTGGGTTCTTCCACGGATGAGCAGTTCTTC. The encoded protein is CASSLGSSTDEQFF.

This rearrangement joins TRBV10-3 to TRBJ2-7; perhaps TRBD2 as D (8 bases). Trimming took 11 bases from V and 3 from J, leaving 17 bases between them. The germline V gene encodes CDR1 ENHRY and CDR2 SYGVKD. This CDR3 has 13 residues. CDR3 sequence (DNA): TGTGCCCCGCGGGGGGACAGTCGCTACGAGCAGTACTTC. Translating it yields CAPRGDSRYEQYF.